The next 20 T cell receptor beta chains were all read from a single sample in a study of blood T cell repertoires in COVID-19. Assay used: immunoSEQ multiplex PCR; TCRdb lists only in-frame clones, some missing. The profile shows over 90,000 clones, around two thirds of them singletons. Sequencing was done on a sample of peripheral blood. The receptor source for this set is a man aged 65-85 years with COVID-19, enrolled during active disease.

The V call is TRBV9, the J call TRBJ1-1, with D uncertain. Trimming removed 4 bases from V and 10 bases from J, with 14 bases in between. The CDR3 covers 12 residues. Germline V gene sequence: CDR1 SGDLS, CDR2 YYNGEE. CDR3 protein: CASSSSTQAAFF. CDR3 sequence (DNA): TGTGCCAGCAGCTCCTCCACGCAGGCAGCTTTCTTT.

The chain has TRBV6-2 or TRBV6-3 and TRBJ2-7; D might be TRBD2 (6 bases). V dropped 2 bases and J dropped 0 bases, with 14 bases sitting between them. Germline V gene sequence: CDR1 MNHEY, CDR2 SVGEGT. This CDR3 region has 16 residues. In nucleotides, the CDR3 is TGTGCCAGCAGTTACGAATTAGCGGTTACCTCCTACGAGCAGTACTTC. As protein: CASSYELAVTSYEQYF.

The J gene is TRBJ2-5, the V gene TRBV19, with 9 bases matching TRBD2. The CDR3 is 15 residues long. Per germline, CDR1 LNHDA and CDR2 SQIVND (reference sequence). J was trimmed by 2 bases and V by 7 bases; bases with no gene match: 8. The CDR3 spells CASKGLLAGQETQYF. In DNA form, the CDR3 reads TGTGCCAGTAAAGGTTTGCTAGCGGGACAAGAGACCCAGTACTTC. Complete variable domain (other parts from reference TRBV19 and TRBJ2-5): DGGITQSPKYLFRKEGQNVTLSCEQNLNHDAMYWYRQDPGQGLRLIYYSQIVNDFQKGDIAEGYSVSREKKESFPLTVTSAQKNPTAFYLCASKGLLAGQETQYFGPGTRLLVL.

J is TRBJ1-2 and V is TRBV5-6; D ambiguous. Germline V gene sequence: CDR1 SGHDT, CDR2 YYEEEE. This CDR3 is 13 amino acids long. With 4 bases removed from V and 1 base from J, the gap between germline ends came to 8 bases. CDR3: CASSNGYNYGYTF. For the CDR3, the DNA is TGTGCCAGCAGCAACGGTTATAACTATGGCTACACCTTC.

The CDR3 DNA reads as TGTGCCAGCAGCTTATTACCGGGACAGGAAAATCAGCCCCAGCATTTT. This gives the protein CASSLLPGQENQPQHF. The rearrangement joins TRBV11-2 to TRBJ1-5; 8 positions match TRBD1. J gave up 4 bases and V 2 bases, and 7 bases lay outside the gene matches. Germline V lookup: CDR1 SGHAT, CDR2 FQNNGV. The CDR3 loop spans 16 amino acids.

This chain uses TRBV9 with TRBJ1-2; 7 nucleotides match TRBD1. Germline CDR1 is SGDLS and CDR2 is YYNGEE. The V segment lost 4 bases and the J segment 4 bases; nucleotides outside the gene matches: 10. The CDR3 extends over 15 amino acids. The CDR3 sequence is CASSPGDSIVYGYTF. The DNA for the CDR3 is TGTGCCAGCAGCCCCGGGGACAGTATAGTCTATGGCTACACCTTC. Looking up the rest from reference TRBV9 and TRBJ1-2 gives the full variable domain: DSGVTQTPKHLITATGQRVTLRCSPRSGDLSVYWYQQSLDQGLQFLIQYYNGEERAKGNILERFSAQQFPDLHSELNLSSLELGDSALYFCASSPGDSIVYGYTFGSGTRLTVV.

This clone was recorded many times. This chain links TRBV7-2 with TRBJ1-2; D is possibly TRBD1 (5 bases). Trimming removed 5 bases from V and 4 bases from J, with 14 bases in between. From germline, CDR1 is SGHTA and CDR2 FQGNSA. This CDR3 is 14 amino acids long. This CDR3 is CASSPGGYGYGYTF. Written as DNA, the CDR3 is TGTGCCAGCAGCCCCGGGGGTTACGGCTATGGCTACACCTTC.

The gene calls are TRBV6-5 and TRBJ1-2; the match to TRBD1 covers 11 bases. The V gene end was trimmed by 6 bases and the J gene end by 3 bases; junction bases not matched to a gene: 3. In germline, CDR1 is MNHEY, CDR2 SVGAGI. The CDR3 length is 14 residues. This chain's CDR3 is CASSRGQGDYGYTF. The CDR3 nucleotides read TGTGCCAGCAGCAGGGGACAGGGGGACTATGGCTACACCTTC.

V and J are TRBV7-9 and TRBJ1-5; no clear D. CDR3 size: 12 residues. The germline V gene has CDR1 SEHNR and CDR2 FQNEAQ (reference sequence). Trimming cost V 5 bases and J 4 bases, with 6 bases left between them. The CDR3 protein is CASSKQNQPQHF. CDR3 nucleotide sequence: TGTGCCAGCAGCAAACAGAATCAGCCCCAGCATTTT.

This chain links TRBV6-5 with TRBJ1-1; TRBD1 matches 7 bases. Germline V gene data show CDR1 as MNHEY and CDR2 as SVGAGI. This CDR3 has 15 amino acids. V shed 0 bases and J 1 base; nucleotides not matched to a gene: 2. DNA for the CDR3: TGTGCCAGCAGTTACTCGACAGGGTCGAACACTGAAGCTTTCTTT. It codes for CASSYSTGSNTEAFF.

The chain joins TRBV19 to TRBJ1-2; TRBD1 matches at 8 bases. Losses at the gene ends were 7 bases for V and 6 bases for J; bases not matched to a gene: 10. Germline V CDR1 and CDR2: LNHDA, SQIVND (reference sequence). CDR3 size: 14 residues. In DNA, the CDR3 is TGTGCCAGTACGCTTAGACAGGGGCGTGATGGCTACACCTTC. Translated, it gives CASTLRQGRDGYTF. The whole variable domain, remainder taken from reference TRBV19 and TRBJ1-2, is DGGITQSPKYLFRKEGQNVTLSCEQNLNHDAMYWYRQDPGQGLRLIYYSQIVNDFQKGDIAEGYSVSREKKESFPLTVTSAQKNPTAFYLCASTLRQGRDGYTFGSGTRLTVV.

This clone was counted between two and nine times. The rearrangement links TRBV7-2 to TRBJ2-5, with D tentatively TRBD1 (6 bases). The CDR3 is 14 amino acids. Germline assignment: CDR1 SGHTA and CDR2 FQGNSA. V lost 5 bases to trimming and J lost 3 bases, with 13 bases between them. This CDR3 reads CASSRMQGKETQYF. DNA for the CDR3: TGTGCCAGCAGCAGGATGCAGGGGAAAGAGACCCAGTACTTC.

The chain carries TRBV14 and TRBJ2-1; D perhaps matches TRBD2 (5 bases). The length of the CDR3 is 13 residues. The germline gives CDR1 SGHDN, CDR2 FVKESK. V dropped 0 bases and J dropped 15 bases, with 15 bases sitting between them. This chain's CDR3 is CASSQEVASLGFF. The CDR3 nucleotides are TGTGCCAGCAGCCAAGAGGTAGCGAGCTTGGGGTTCTTC.

This chain connects TRBV7-2 to TRBJ2-1, with TRBD2 identical over 11 bases. This CDR3 region has 17 residues. Losses at the gene ends were 3 bases for V and 4 bases for J; bases not matched to a gene: 8. The V gene's germline CDR1 is SGHTA and CDR2 FQGNSA. The CDR3, as DNA: TGTGCCAGCAGCTTTCAAAAACTAGCGGGAGCTTACAATGAGCAGTTCTTC. Translation gives CASSFQKLAGAYNEQFF. Filled out from reference TRBV7-2 and TRBJ2-1, the complete variable domain reads GAGVSQSPSNKVTEKGKDVELRCDPISGHTALYWYRQSLGQGLEFLIYFQGNSAPDKSGLPSDRFSAERTGGSVSTLTIQRTQQEDSAVYLCASSFQKLAGAYNEQFFGPGTRLTVL.

In this sample, this clone turned up a few times. The chain is built from TRBV3-1 (or the pseudogene TRBV3-2) and TRBJ2-1; possible D gene TRBD1, 6 bases. The V gene lost 0 bases and the J gene lost 6 bases, with 15 bases spanning the gap. The CDR3 loop spans 16 amino acids. Germline values: CDR1 LGHDT, CDR2 YNNKEL (reference sequence). The CDR3 here is CASSQDITGLCNEQFF. Written as DNA, the CDR3 is TGTGCCAGCAGCCAAGATATAACAGGGCTTTGCAATGAGCAGTTCTTC.

This chain uses TRBV28 with TRBJ2-1, with a tentative D call TRBD1 (5 bases). CDR1 MDHEN and CDR2 SYDVKM come from the germline V gene. The CDR3 covers 14 residues. V was clipped by 7 bases and J by 5 bases, with 15 bases between them. CDR3 loop: CASTPGSRNNEQFF. DNA of the CDR3: TGTGCCAGCACCCCAGGGTCCCGAAACAATGAGCAGTTCTTC.

The gene calls are TRBV5-6 and TRBJ2-5, with D perhaps TRBD2 (5 bases). V lost 4 bases, J lost 2 bases, and 12 bases lay in between. Germline V gene lookup returns CDR1 SGHDT and CDR2 YYEEEE. The CDR3 loop spans 14 amino acids. The CDR3 bases are TGTGCCAGCAGCGTGGCGGGTCCACAAGAGACCCAGTACTTC. Its translation is CASSVAGPQETQYF.

The rearrangement joins TRBV7-3 to TRBJ2-3; 10 bases line up with TRBD2. The CDR3 spans 15 residues. Per germline, CDR1 SGHTA and CDR2 FQGTGA. V gave up 4 bases and J gave up 3 bases; unmatched junction bases: 4. In DNA form, the CDR3 reads TGTGCCAGCAGCTGGGCTAGCGGGAGTACAGATACGCAGTATTTT. It translates to CASSWASGSTDTQYF. The variable domain in full, completed from reference TRBV7-3 and TRBJ2-3, reads GAGVSQTPSNKVTEKGKYVELRCDPISGHTALYWYRQSLGQGPEFLIYFQGTGAADDSGLPNDRFFAVRPEGSVSTLKIQRTERGDSAVYLCASSWASGSTDTQYFGPGTRLTVL.

The chain uses TRBV30 and TRBJ2-4; TRBD1 aligns across 7 bases. The CDR3 runs to 13 residues. Germline CDR1 is GTSNPN and CDR2 is SVGIG (reference sequence). The trim removed 4 bases at V and 6 bases at J, leaving 6 bases unmatched. The CDR3 spells CAWTPRQGNIQYF. Written as DNA, the CDR3 is TGTGCCTGGACCCCTCGACAGGGAAACATTCAGTACTTC.

The CDR3 loop is CASSLNRDRGSYEQYF. In DNA, the CDR3 is TGTGCCAGCAGCTTAAACCGGGACAGGGGCTCCTACGAGCAGTACTTC. This chain links TRBV7-2 with TRBJ2-7; TRBD1 matches at 10 bases. This CDR3 region has 16 residues. CDR1 SGHTA and CDR2 FQGNSA come from the germline V gene. The junction had 4 bases not matched to a gene; V was cut back by 2 bases and J by 0 bases.